The entry below describes one TCR beta chain. The data are from a study of blood T cell repertoires in COVID-19. CDR3 length equals 14 residues. Trimming cost V 4 bases and J 1 base, with 10 bases left between them. Germline CDR1 and CDR2: SGHNT and YENEEA. Method: immunoSEQ multiplex PCR; TCRdb's copy keeps in-frame clones and lacks some. Of about 170,000 clones in the sample, roughly 86% were seen once. Sequencing input: peripheral blood. The chain couples TRBV11-3 to TRBJ1-1, with a possible D match to TRBD1 (6 bases). The receptor was isolated from a man between 60 and 75 years old with COVID-19, enrolled during active disease. CDR3 DNA sequence: TGTGCCAGCAGCTCTCAGACAGGGAACACTGAAGCTTTCTTT. Its translation is CASSSQTGNTEAFF.